The 5 T cell receptor beta chains below all came from one sample that was sequenced in a study of graft-versus-host responses after intestinal transplantation. Their antigens are not known. Data came from immunoSEQ multiplex PCR; TCRdb stores just in-frame clones and leaves some out. The data show approximately 63,000 clones, with 90% to 95% seen just once and roughly 0.4% held by the top ten. This sample comprised unstimulated CD4+ T cells sorted from spleen or lymph node cells, obtained before transplant. The receptors derive from a human donor who was the organ donor for an intestinal transplant.

This clone was observed once. The chain employs TRBV6-6 and TRBJ1-1; D ambiguous. The CDR3 sequence is 12 residues long. Per the germline V gene, CDR1 is MNHNY and CDR2 is SVGAGI (reference sequence). V was pared by 0 bases and J by 8 bases, with 7 bases between. The CDR3 bases are TGTGCCAGCAGTTACTCGAATGGGGAAGCTTTCTTT. Translating gives CASSYSNGEAFF.

V and J are TRBV4-2 and TRBJ2-1; 16 bases are a match to TRBD2. This CDR3 has 18 residues. J was trimmed by 0 bases and V by 3 bases; bases with no gene match: 2. Germline loops: CDR1 LGHNA, CDR2 YNFKEQ. The CDR3 protein is CASSHGTSGGDSYNEQFF. The CDR3 DNA reads as TGTGCCAGCAGCCATGGGACTAGCGGGGGGGACTCCTACAATGAGCAGTTCTTC.

The chain combines TRBV9 with TRBJ2-3; TRBD1 is a possible D gene (6 bases). The CDR3 has 13 amino acids. Trimming left V 4 bases short and J 1 base short, with 7 bases between. Germline CDR1 and CDR2: SGDLS and YYNGEE. In nucleotides, the CDR3 is TGTGCCAGCAGCCGACAGGGCACAGATACGCAGTATTTT. Translating it yields CASSRQGTDTQYF.

With respect to this clone: At one end the junction does not follow the germline gene, possibly because of a read error. The chain uses TRBV2 and TRBJ2-4; 10 bases match TRBD1. CDR1 is SNHLY, CDR2 FYNNEI, per germline. There are 11 residues in the CDR3. CDR3 protein: CASRTPGQGNF. CDR3 coding DNA: TGTGCCAGCAGAACCCCGGGACAGGGGAACTTC.

This rearrangement joins TRBV2 to TRBJ2-3; 8 bases map to TRBD1. The CDR3 covers 14 residues. Germline assignment: CDR1 SNHLY and CDR2 FYNNEI. V was clipped by 4 bases and J by 3 bases; unmatched bases: 3. This CDR3 is CASSVRGRTDTQYF. CDR3 DNA sequence: TGTGCCAGCAGTGTCAGGGGGCGGACAGATACGCAGTATTTT.